The rows below give T cell receptor beta chains drawn from one sample of a study of T-cell memory formation after mild COVID-19. TCRdb passed the 5' RACE reads through MiXCR, listing each CDR3 protein once. The repertoire holds around 370,000 distinct CDR3 sequences, under 25% seen once, with 9.5% to 15% in the top ten. Specimen: PBMCs or a T cell subset sorted from them (not recorded which). The receptors here all came from an adult woman who had mild COVID-19 (a few samples of this study predate the infection). Cell type and time point are not known. CDR3s include the opening cysteine and the closing phenylalanine or tryptophan. The order of the fields is J gene, clone size, V gene, D gene, CDR3 DNA, CDR3 protein. The D gene is left open where the match is weak. The listing skips clone size in some rows; elsewhere it reads once, few, many or a size class.

j_gene: TRBJ2-5
abundance: NA
v_gene: TRBV19
d_gene: TRBD2
CDR3nt: TGTGCCAGTAGTCTAGCGGGAACCACCCATGAGACCCAGTACTTC
CDR3aa: CASSLAGTTHETQYF

j_gene: TRBJ1-5
abundance: NA
v_gene: TRBV7-9
d_gene: NA
CDR3nt: TGTGCCAGCACCGTGGCAGGGGCTAGTCATCAGCCCCAGCATTTT
CDR3aa: CASTVAGASHQPQHF

j_gene: TRBJ2-5
abundance: few
v_gene: TRBV4-1
d_gene: NA
CDR3nt: TGCGCCAGCAGCCCCGTCCCCTCCGGGACGATCTCCCCATCCCAAGAGACCCAGTACTTC
CDR3aa: CASSPVPSGTISPSQETQYF

j_gene: TRBJ1-4
abundance: NA
v_gene: TRBV12-3/TRBV12-4
d_gene: NA
CDR3nt: TGTGCCAGCAGTTTAGCCTCCGCGCAAAAACTGTTTTTT
CDR3aa: CASSLASAQKLFF

j_gene: TRBJ1-2
abundance: few
v_gene: TRBV29-1
d_gene: TRBD1
CDR3nt: TGCAGCGTTGAGTTCAGGGGGCAGGAGATCGGCTACACCTTC
CDR3aa: CSVEFRGQEIGYTF

j_gene: TRBJ1-1
abundance: NA
v_gene: TRBV6-5
d_gene: TRBD1
CDR3nt: TGTGCCAGCAGTTCAGGGACAGGGGTAAGCGTGAACACTGAAGCTTTCTTT
CDR3aa: CASSSGTGVSVNTEAFF

j_gene: TRBJ1-6
abundance: NA
v_gene: TRBV7-3
d_gene: NA
CDR3nt: TGTGCCAGCAGTGGAGGGGCTGGTTCACCCCTCCACTTT
CDR3aa: CASSGGAGSPLHF

j_gene: TRBJ2-3
abundance: few
v_gene: TRBV20-1
d_gene: NA
CDR3nt: TGCAGTGCTAGTCTGCTGGTGTCCTCAGATACGCAGTATTTT
CDR3aa: CSASLLVSSDTQYF

j_gene: TRBJ2-2
abundance: NA
v_gene: TRBV12-3/TRBV12-4
d_gene: NA
CDR3nt: TGTGCCAGCCGAACCATGGTCGACGGGGAGCTGTTTTTT
CDR3aa: CASRTMVDGELFF

j_gene: TRBJ2-1
abundance: few
v_gene: TRBV7-9
d_gene: TRBD2
CDR3nt: TGTGCCAGCAAGACTAGCGGGAAGATCTACAATGAGCAGTTCTTC
CDR3aa: CASKTSGKIYNEQFF

j_gene: TRBJ2-5
abundance: NA
v_gene: TRBV24-1
d_gene: TRBD1
CDR3nt: TGTGCCACCAGTGAGGGTCGCAGGGGGCCGGAGACCCAGTACTTC
CDR3aa: CATSEGRRGPETQYF

j_gene: TRBJ1-5
abundance: NA
v_gene: TRBV3-1
d_gene: NA
CDR3nt: TGTGCCAGCAGCTCCCACGCTCATGTCGATCAGCCCCAGCATTTT
CDR3aa: CASSSHAHVDQPQHF